These T cell receptor beta chains were read from a single sample in a study of identical twins. MiXCR, run by TCRdb on the 5' RACE reads, gives a single entry per CDR3 protein. The sample carries 410,000 or so distinct CDR3 sequences, around 20% recorded once. The material sequenced was naive T cells sorted from blood. The origin of the receptors is a man aged 45-65 years in good health. CDR3s include the opening cysteine and the closing phenylalanine or tryptophan. Each record gives: D gene, J gene, clone size, V gene, CDR3 DNA, CDR3 protein. The D gene is left open where the match is weak. Rows may omit the clone size; those that give it use once, few, many or a size class.

TRBD2,TRBJ2-1,few,TRBV11-2,TGTGCCAGCAGCTTAGAGACTAGCGGGAGCTTCTACAATGAGCAGTTCTTC,CASSLETSGSFYNEQFF
-,TRBJ2-6,once,TRBV5-6,TGTGCCAGCAGCTTGGGACCGGGCCTCTCTGGGGCCAACGTCCTGACTTTC,CASSLGPGLSGANVLTF
-,TRBJ1-5,-,TRBV6-5,TGTGCCAGCAGTGACTCAGGGTATCAGCCCCAGCATTTT,CASSDSGYQPQHF
-,TRBJ2-7,many,TRBV27,TGTGCCAGCAGTCCAGAAACCTACGAGCAGTACTTC,CASSPETYEQYF
TRBD1,TRBJ2-1,few,TRBV7-3,TGTGCCAGCAGCCGACAGGGGGCCTCGGGCTATGAGCAGTTCTTC,CASSRQGASGYEQFF
TRBD1,TRBJ1-1,few,TRBV9,TGTGCCAGCAGCGCTTCAGGGGGATCGGTCACTGAAGCTTTCTTT,CASSASGGSVTEAFF
TRBD1,TRBJ2-7,many,TRBV7-8,TGTGCCAGCAGCTTACCGGGACAGGGGGACTACGAGCAGTACTTC,CASSLPGQGDYEQYF
-,TRBJ1-2,few,TRBV5-1,TGCGCCAGCAGCTTGGGAAGTACCGGGACACCAACCAGGAGCTACACCTTC,CASSLGSTGTPTRSYTF
TRBD2,TRBJ2-1,few,TRBV20-1,TGCAGTGCATCTGGACTAGCGGGGGGGAGCTCCTACAATGAGCAGTTCTTC,CSASGLAGGSSYNEQFF
-,TRBJ1-4,-,TRBV5-1,TGCGCCAGCAGCTTGGGGGGGCCTAATGAAAAACTGTTTTTT,CASSLGGPNEKLFF
-,TRBJ2-7,many,TRBV20-1,TGCAGTGCTTACGGGGGCCCAATCGAGCAGTACTTC,CSAYGGPIEQYF
TRBD2,TRBJ2-1,-,TRBV7-2,TGTGCCAGCAGCTTAGCGGCAGCGGGAGGAAGTTACAATGAGCAGTTCTTC,CASSLAAAGGSYNEQFF
TRBD1,TRBJ1-2,many,TRBV5-4,TGTGCCAGCAGCGGAAACCTCGGGACAGGGGGTTACACCTTC,CASSGNLGTGGYTF
-,TRBJ2-4,few,TRBV7-2,TGTGCCAGCAGCTTGGGCCCTGGGTATGAAAACATTCAGTACTTC,CASSLGPGYENIQYF
TRBD2,TRBJ2-2,-,TRBV10-3,TGTGCCATCCCATCTAGCGGGAAGAACACCGGGGAGCTGTTTTTT,CAIPSSGKNTGELFF
-,TRBJ2-4,-,TRBV6-2/TRBV6-3,TGTGCCAGCAGTTACTCGGCCGAAGCCAAAAACATTCAGTACTTC,CASSYSAEAKNIQYF
-,TRBJ2-7,-,TRBV29-1,TGCAGCGCTCAAATGGGGCAGGGATTCTACGAGCAGTACTTC,CSAQMGQGFYEQYF